This is a list of T cell receptor beta chains from one sample in a study of identical twins. TCRdb independently ran MiXCR on the 5' RACE reads; one entry per CDR3 protein. Counted here are some 460,000 distinct CDR3 sequences, 13% to 15% occurring once; the ten biggest clones make up around 0.57%. Another study also made use of these data, one on yellow fever vaccine responses in identical twins.

The sequenced sample consisted of CD4+ T cells sorted from blood. All receptors come from a woman aged 18 to 35 in good health. Both conserved end residues are part of each CDR3. A D gene is named only where the DNA matches it firmly. Clone size, where shown, is once, few, many, or a class for clones that have expanded.

CDR3aa,CDR3nt,v_gene,d_gene,j_gene,abundance
CATSTGQAGYTF,TGTGCCACCTCAACAGGGCAGGCTGGCTACACCTTC,TRBV10-3,-,TRBJ1-2,-
CSASRLAGGQRNEQFF,TGCAGTGCTAGTAGGCTAGCGGGGGGGCAGAGGAATGAGCAGTTCTTC,TRBV20-1,TRBD2,TRBJ2-1,-
CSATVAVGGRGETQYF,TGCAGTGCTACCGTCGCGGTGGGGGGGAGAGGAGAGACCCAGTACTTC,TRBV20-1,TRBD2,TRBJ2-5,few
CSARDMGSNTGELFF,TGCAGTGCTAGAGATATGGGCTCTAACACCGGGGAGCTGTTTTTT,TRBV20-1,-,TRBJ2-2,few
CASSSPPGMGSYEQYF,TGTGCCAGCAGTTCCCCCCCAGGGATGGGCTCCTACGAGCAGTACTTC,TRBV28,-,TRBJ2-7,-
CASSPRGRYGYEQYF,TGTGCCAGCAGCCCTAGGGGCCGTTATGGGTACGAGCAGTACTTC,TRBV16,-,TRBJ2-7,-
CASSSRTGGNSPLHF,TGTGCCAGCAGCTCCCGGACAGGGGGGAATTCACCCCTCCACTTT,TRBV7-2,TRBD1,TRBJ1-6,few
CASSSGTSGAREQYF,TGTGCCAGCAGCTCCGGGACTAGCGGAGCCCGGGAGCAGTACTTC,TRBV7-2,TRBD2,TRBJ2-7,few
CASSSTRGGEQETQYF,TGTGCCAGCAGCTCTACGCGGGGAGGGGAGCAAGAGACCCAGTACTTC,TRBV3-1,TRBD2,TRBJ2-5,-
CASRQGQQYEQYF,TGTGCCAGCAGACAGGGACAGCAATACGAGCAGTACTTC,TRBV6-6,TRBD1,TRBJ2-7,-
CSVRGGVDSGANVLTF,TGCAGCGTTCGAGGCGGCGTAGACTCTGGGGCCAACGTCCTGACTTTC,TRBV29-1,-,TRBJ2-6,-
CASGRLADTQYF,TGTGCCAGCGGGAGACTAGCAGATACGCAGTATTTT,TRBV6-1,-,TRBJ2-3,-
CASSLGPGQGIRLEAFF,TGCGCCAGCAGCTTGGGGCCGGGACAGGGGATTCGGTTGGAAGCTTTCTTT,TRBV5-1,TRBD1,TRBJ1-1,few
CASSYSGTSGRSYQETQYF,TGTGCCAGCAGTTACTCCGGGACTAGCGGCCGATCGTACCAAGAGACCCAGTACTTC,TRBV6-5,TRBD2,TRBJ2-5,-
CASSLQGPRVNEQFF,TGTGCCAGCAGCCTCCAGGGACCCCGTGTAAATGAGCAGTTCTTC,TRBV4-2,-,TRBJ2-1,few
CASSESQRNSLGQYF,TGTGCCAGCAGTGAATCCCAAAGGAACTCTCTCGGGCAGTACTTC,TRBV2,-,TRBJ2-7,-
CSAGGGLKSTDTQYF,TGCAGTGCTGGGGGGGGCCTGAAAAGCACAGATACGCAGTATTTT,TRBV20-1,-,TRBJ2-3,few
CASSFGKVTGTGELFF,TGTGCTAGCAGCTTCGGGAAGGTCACGGGCACCGGGGAGCTGTTTTTT,TRBV7-7,-,TRBJ2-2,few
CASSTTRDRSSYTF,TGTGCCAGCAGTACCACCCGGGACAGGTCAAGCTACACCTTC,TRBV12-3/TRBV12-4,TRBD1,TRBJ1-2,few
CATSAGGLTEQFF,TGTGCCACCAGCGCGGGAGGACTTACTGAGCAGTTCTTC,TRBV24-1,TRBD2,TRBJ2-1,few
CASSELAGYTDTQYF,TGTGCCAGCAGTGAACTAGCGGGCTACACAGATACGCAGTATTTT,TRBV12-3/TRBV12-4,TRBD2,TRBJ2-3,-
CASSSLIRGGNTQYF,TGCGCCAGCAGCTCCCTAATAAGGGGGGGCAATACGCAGTATTTT,TRBV5-1,-,TRBJ2-3,-
CASRPPWGLGEQFF,TGTGCCAGCAGACCTCCGTGGGGGCTGGGTGAGCAGTTCTTC,TRBV2,-,TRBJ2-1,-
CASRTGPGDGELFF,TGTGCCAGTAGAACGGGTCCCGGGGACGGGGAGCTGTTTTTT,TRBV19,-,TRBJ2-2,-
CASSQATAAAREQYF,TGCGCCAGCAGCCAAGCGACCGCCGCCGCGAGGGAGCAGTACTTC,TRBV4-3,-,TRBJ2-7,-
CASSLDRLAGTSTDTQYF,TGTGCCAGCAGCTTGGACCGACTAGCGGGAACTAGCACAGATACGCAGTATTTT,TRBV5-5,TRBD2,TRBJ2-3,few
CSASPPRRGLANTGELFF,TGCAGTGCTAGTCCTCCTAGGCGGGGGTTAGCGAACACCGGGGAGCTGTTTTTT,TRBV20-1,TRBD2,TRBJ2-2,-
CASSVDVDYNSPLHF,TGTGCCAGCAGCGTAGATGTTGACTATAATTCACCCCTCCACTTT,TRBV9,-,TRBJ1-6,-
CASFKKVSSGGPKTGSDTQYF,TGTGCCAGCTTCAAAAAGGTTTCTAGCGGGGGACCTAAGACCGGGTCAGATACGCAGTATTTT,TRBV2,TRBD2,TRBJ2-3,few
CSAPRDNQLFF,TGCAGTGCTCCCCGGGACAACCAACTGTTTTTT,TRBV20-1,-,TRBJ1-4,-
CATSRDPADTQYF,TGTGCCACCAGCAGAGATCCGGCAGATACGCAGTATTTT,TRBV15,-,TRBJ2-3,-
CASSEGQAWETNNEQFF,TGTGCCAGCAGTGAAGGGCAGGCGTGGGAAACTAACAATGAGCAGTTCTTC,TRBV6-1,-,TRBJ2-1,-
CAWSVGSHPTDTQYF,TGTGCCTGGAGTGTAGGGTCACATCCCACAGATACGCAGTATTTT,TRBV30,-,TRBJ2-3,-
CASSQDRGRGETQYF,TGTGCCAGCAGCCAAGATCGGGGCAGGGGTGAGACCCAGTACTTC,TRBV3-1,-,TRBJ2-5,-
CASTLTGGVNTGELFF,TGTGCCAGCACCCTTACGGGGGGCGTGAACACCGGGGAGCTGTTTTTT,TRBV5-6,-,TRBJ2-2,-
CASSTGTGGRNEQFF,TGTGCCAGCTCCACCGGGACAGGGGGCAGAAATGAGCAGTTCTTC,TRBV18,TRBD1,TRBJ2-1,few
CSARGGGRSYEQYF,TGCAGTGCTAGAGGAGGGGGTCGTTCCTACGAGCAGTACTTC,TRBV20-1,-,TRBJ2-7,few
CASSQAIPFPGQKNTGELFF,TGCGCCAGCAGCCAAGCCATCCCCTTTCCGGGACAGAAGAACACCGGGGAGCTGTTTTTT,TRBV4-3,TRBD1,TRBJ2-2,few
CAISGVAGGSDTQYF,TGTGCCATCAGTGGAGTCGCGGGGGGTTCAGATACGCAGTATTTT,TRBV10-3,TRBD2,TRBJ2-3,-
CASSRPLETQYF,TGTGCCAGCAGCCGGCCATTGGAGACCCAGTACTTC,TRBV7-8,-,TRBJ2-5,-
CASSLSAGRSDTQYF,TGTGCCAGCAGTTTATCCGCGGGGAGGTCGGATACGCAGTATTTT,TRBV27,-,TRBJ2-3,-
CASSYSRIHTEAFF,TGTGCCAGCAGTTACTCGCGCATACACACTGAAGCTTTCTTT,TRBV6-5,-,TRBJ1-1,few
CASSQDLAGGHNEQFF,TGTGCCAGCAGCCAGGATTTAGCGGGGGGTCACAATGAGCAGTTCTTC,TRBV4-2,TRBD2,TRBJ2-1,few
CASRRQGRQPQHF,TGTGCCAGCCGCCGACAGGGCCGGCAGCCCCAGCATTTT,TRBV28,TRBD1,TRBJ1-5,-
CASSRGPTGELFF,TGTGCCAGCAGCAGGGGTCCCACCGGGGAGCTGTTTTTT,TRBV7-8,-,TRBJ2-2,-
CASSQDYDKGEVETQYF,TGCGCCAGCAGCCAAGATTACGATAAAGGGGAGGTGGAGACCCAGTACTTC,TRBV4-1,-,TRBJ2-5,-
CASSQARGGIYNEQFF,TGCGCCAGCAGCCAAGCCAGGGGGGGCATCTACAATGAGCAGTTCTTC,TRBV4-1,-,TRBJ2-1,-
CASSLAPSNNEQFF,TGTGCTAGCAGCTTAGCGCCCTCGAACAATGAGCAGTTCTTC,TRBV7-7,-,TRBJ2-1,-
CASSSSQQWGSGANVLTF,TGTGCCAGCAGCTCTAGTCAGCAATGGGGCTCTGGGGCCAACGTCCTGACTTTC,TRBV11-1,-,TRBJ2-6,few
CASSSIALSPNEKLFF,TGTGCCAGCAGTTCTATAGCCCTTAGCCCAAATGAAAAACTGTTTTTT,TRBV6-5,-,TRBJ1-4,few
CASSQDRLESSGANVLTF,TGTGCCAGCAGCCAGGACAGGCTTGAGAGCTCTGGGGCCAACGTCCTGACTTTC,TRBV3-1,TRBD1,TRBJ2-6,-
CASSQGANYEQYF,TGTGCCAGCAGTCAGGGGGCGAACTACGAGCAGTACTTC,TRBV27,TRBD1,TRBJ2-7,-
CASSQGADTEAFF,TGTGCCAGCAGCCAGGGGGCTGACACTGAAGCTTTCTTT,TRBV3-1,-,TRBJ1-1,-
CASSPVVTDTQYF,TGTGCCAGCTCACCGGTGGTCACAGATACGCAGTATTTT,TRBV18,-,TRBJ2-3,-
CASSQLAGGTQYF,TGTGCCAGCAGCCAACTAGCCGGTGGGACCCAGTACTTC,TRBV3-1,-,TRBJ2-5,-
CASSPRLAGDTGELFF,TGTGCCAGCTCACCAAGGCTAGCGGGAGACACCGGGGAGCTGTTTTTT,TRBV18,TRBD2,TRBJ2-2,many
CASRPGTDYGELFF,TGTGCCAGCAGGCCCGGGACAGACTACGGGGAGCTGTTTTTT,TRBV7-2,TRBD1,TRBJ2-2,many